This is a list of T cell receptor beta chains from one sample in a study of radiotherapy plus CTLA-4 blockade in lung cancer. TCRdb's table, derived via immunoSEQ multiplex PCR, lists solely in-frame clones and lacks some. The sample consists of roughly 120,000 clones, roughly 74% of them appearing once. Sample: peripheral blood, taken from a patient treated with radiotherapy plus ipilimumab. These receptors all come from a human donor with non-small cell lung cancer who had a partial response to radiotherapy plus ipilimumab. CDR3s leave out the opening cysteine and the closing phenylalanine or tryptophan. D genes are given only for firm matches.

d_call,v_call,cdr3_length,cdr3_aa
TRBD1,TRBV18,15,ASSPTRDRDLNQPQH
-,TRBV28,10,ASCAVYNEQF
TRBD2,TRBV28,13,ASSLERESSYEQY
-,TRBV28,15,ASSLKRSGTSRPEQY
TRBD2,TRBV10-2,12,ASSVTSAEYEQY
TRBD1,TRBV28,11,ASSFTGVNEQF
-,TRBV19,11,ASSIGDTGELF
-,TRBV6-1,13,VSSITYGGNQPQH
-,TRBV29-1,13,SVSRAQTGRDEQY
-,TRBV7-3,13,ASSLTPVRQDTQY
-,TRBV6-5,14,ASSYRFGGRGETQY
-,TRBV28,12,ASSLRQITTEAF
-,TRBV28,12,ASSFLDTHYGYT
TRBD2,TRBV5-1,15,ASSLGLAGASTDTQY
TRBD1,TRBV19,12,ASSTGMGQGEPF
-,TRBV4-1,14,ASSQDPNFLNYGYT
-,TRBV19,8,ASNGQPQH
-,TRBV19,13,ASSIVGSHTDTQY
-,TRBV5-6,14,ASSLAGASSYNEQF
-,TRBV6-5,11,ASSGGLPGELF
TRBD2,TRBV29-1,11,SVSSGSADTQY
-,TRBV7-2,12,ASSLTFGTDTQY
-,TRBV12-2,13,ASRLFAQSKETQY
TRBD1,TRBV6-5,12,ASSYGTGGQPQH
TRBD1,TRBV6-1,13,ASSGQGTPNTEAF
TRBD2,TRBV30,15,AWSVTRTSGANNEQF
TRBD2,TRBV5-1,14,ASSLVGLAGNNEQF
-,TRBV11-2,16,ASRPYSGGPGRGGGYT
TRBD1,TRBV7-2,14,ASSLGGPGTGALAF
TRBD1,TRBV6-1,11,ASWGQGAYEQY
TRBD1,TRBV5-6,13,ASSLMGQGYNEQF
TRBD1,TRBV20-1,9,SARTGGGYT
-,TRBV28,10,ASSLGHAGYT
-,TRBV11-2,11,ASSLYQQETQY
-,TRBV19,13,ASSKRAASTDTQY
-,TRBV10-1,14,ASSESTASGANVLT
-,TRBV19,13,ASSPAGLSTDTQY
-,TRBV6-1,13,ASSRTFESYNEQF
-,TRBV6-1,14,ASSEPGHSGGEKLF
TRBD2,TRBV4-1,15,ASSHAGTSGVTDTQY
-,TRBV30,11,AWTARLDTEAF
-,TRBV15,17,ATSRALSQGKSGSSEAF
-,TRBV4-3,13,ASSQETRRNEKLF
TRBD2,TRBV5-1,12,ASSSGLDEETQY
TRBD2,TRBV6-1,12,ASSEEDSGNIQY
-,TRBV29-1,10,STGPASGGYT
-,TRBV29-1,11,SVGGHLNTEAF